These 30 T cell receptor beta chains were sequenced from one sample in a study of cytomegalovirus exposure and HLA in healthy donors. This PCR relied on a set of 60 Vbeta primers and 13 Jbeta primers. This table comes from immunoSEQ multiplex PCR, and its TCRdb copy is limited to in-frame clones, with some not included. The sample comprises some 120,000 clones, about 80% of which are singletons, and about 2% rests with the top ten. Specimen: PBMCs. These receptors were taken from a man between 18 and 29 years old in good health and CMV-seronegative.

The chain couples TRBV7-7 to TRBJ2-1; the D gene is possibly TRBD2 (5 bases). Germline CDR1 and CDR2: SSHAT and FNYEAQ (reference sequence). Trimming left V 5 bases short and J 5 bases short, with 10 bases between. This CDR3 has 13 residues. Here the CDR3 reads CASSLRGDNEQFF. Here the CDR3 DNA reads TGTGCCAGCAGCCTCCGGGGTGACAATGAGCAGTTCTTC.

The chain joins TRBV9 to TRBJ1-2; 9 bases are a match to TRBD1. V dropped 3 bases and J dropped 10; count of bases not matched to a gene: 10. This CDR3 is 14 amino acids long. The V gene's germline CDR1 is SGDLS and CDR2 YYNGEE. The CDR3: CASSEDHRDRAYTF. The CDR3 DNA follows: TGTGCCAGCAGCGAAGATCACCGGGACAGGGCCTACACCTTC.

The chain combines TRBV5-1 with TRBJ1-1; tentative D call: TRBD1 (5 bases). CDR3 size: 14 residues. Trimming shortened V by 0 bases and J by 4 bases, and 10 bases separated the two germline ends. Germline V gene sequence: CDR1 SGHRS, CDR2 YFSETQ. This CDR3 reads CASSLDRFTTEAFF. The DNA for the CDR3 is TGCGCCAGCAGCTTGGACAGGTTCACCACTGAAGCTTTCTTT.

This CDR3 reads CSVVLADNEQFF. For the CDR3, the DNA is TGCAGCGTTGTCCTAGCGGACAATGAGCAGTTCTTC. The chain employs TRBV29-1 and TRBJ2-1; 7 bases line up with TRBD2. CDR3 size: 12 residues. Germline assignment: CDR1 SQVTM and CDR2 ANQGSEA. After removal of 4 bases from V and 5 bases from J, the junction contained 2 bases not matched to a gene.

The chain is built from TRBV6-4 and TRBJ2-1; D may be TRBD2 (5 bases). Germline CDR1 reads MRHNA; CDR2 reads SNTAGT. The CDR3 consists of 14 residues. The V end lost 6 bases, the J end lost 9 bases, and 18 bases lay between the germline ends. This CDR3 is CASRRTDSSLEQFF. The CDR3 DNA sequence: TGTGCCAGCAGACGAACGGACTCTTCCCTTGAGCAGTTCTTC.

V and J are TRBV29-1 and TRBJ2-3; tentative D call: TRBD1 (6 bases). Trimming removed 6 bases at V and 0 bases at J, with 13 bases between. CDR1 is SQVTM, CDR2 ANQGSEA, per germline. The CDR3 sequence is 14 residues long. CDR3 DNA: TGCAGCGTCAAGGACAGATTAAGCACAGATACGCAGTATTTT. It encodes CSVKDRLSTDTQYF.

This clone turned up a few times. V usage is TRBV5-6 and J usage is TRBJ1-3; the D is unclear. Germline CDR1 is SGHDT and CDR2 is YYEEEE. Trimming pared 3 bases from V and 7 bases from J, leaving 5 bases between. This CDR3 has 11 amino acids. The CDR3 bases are TGTGCCAGCAGCTCCGTGAACACCATATATTTT. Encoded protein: CASSSVNTIYF.

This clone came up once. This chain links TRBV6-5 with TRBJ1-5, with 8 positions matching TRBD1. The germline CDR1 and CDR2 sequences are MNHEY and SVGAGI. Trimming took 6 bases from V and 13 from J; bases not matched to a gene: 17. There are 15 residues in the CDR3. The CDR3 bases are TGTGCCAGCAGCTCTTACGGACAGGGTGACGGTCCTCAGCATTTT. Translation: CASSSYGQGDGPQHF.

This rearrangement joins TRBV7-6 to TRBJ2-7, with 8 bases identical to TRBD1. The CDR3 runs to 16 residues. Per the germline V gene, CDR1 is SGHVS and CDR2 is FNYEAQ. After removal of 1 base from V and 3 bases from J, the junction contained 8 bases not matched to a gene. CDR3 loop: CASSLGNQGASYEQYF. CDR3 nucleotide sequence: TGTGCCAGCAGCTTAGGTAACCAGGGGGCCAGCTACGAGCAGTACTTC.

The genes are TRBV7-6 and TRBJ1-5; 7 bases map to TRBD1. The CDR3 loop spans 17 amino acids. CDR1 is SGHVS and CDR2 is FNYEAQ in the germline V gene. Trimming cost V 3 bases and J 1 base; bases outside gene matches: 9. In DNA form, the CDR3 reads TGTGCCAGCAGCTTGGGACCCGGGACAGAAAGCAATCAGCCCCAGCATTTT. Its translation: CASSLGPGTESNQPQHF.

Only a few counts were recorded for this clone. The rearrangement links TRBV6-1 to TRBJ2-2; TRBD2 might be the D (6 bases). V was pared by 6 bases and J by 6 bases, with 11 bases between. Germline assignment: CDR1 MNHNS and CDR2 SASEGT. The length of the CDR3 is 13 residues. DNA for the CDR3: TGTGCCAGCAGGGAGGGGTTGGCCGGGGAGCTGTTTTTT. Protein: CASREGLAGELFF.

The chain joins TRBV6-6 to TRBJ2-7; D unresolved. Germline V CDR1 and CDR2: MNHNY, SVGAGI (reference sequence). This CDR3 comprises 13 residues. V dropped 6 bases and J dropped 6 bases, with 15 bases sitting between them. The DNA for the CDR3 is TGTGCCAGCAGACCCCGTGAGGCTTTCGAGCAGTACGTC. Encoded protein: CASRPREAFEQYV.

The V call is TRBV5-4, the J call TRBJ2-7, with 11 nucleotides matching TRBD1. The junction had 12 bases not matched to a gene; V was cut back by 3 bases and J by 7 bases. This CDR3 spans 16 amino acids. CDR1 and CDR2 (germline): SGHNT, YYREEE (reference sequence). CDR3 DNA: TGTGCCAGCAGCTATGGATGGACAGGGGGCGTCAAGGAGCAGTACTTC. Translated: CASSYGWTGGVKEQYF.

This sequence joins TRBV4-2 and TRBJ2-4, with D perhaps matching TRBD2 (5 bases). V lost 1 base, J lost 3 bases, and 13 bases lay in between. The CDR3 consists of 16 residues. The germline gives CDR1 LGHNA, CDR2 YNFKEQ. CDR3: CASSQVTGSGKNIQYF. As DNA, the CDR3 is TGTGCCAGCAGCCAAGTTACGGGATCCGGCAAAAACATTCAGTACTTC.

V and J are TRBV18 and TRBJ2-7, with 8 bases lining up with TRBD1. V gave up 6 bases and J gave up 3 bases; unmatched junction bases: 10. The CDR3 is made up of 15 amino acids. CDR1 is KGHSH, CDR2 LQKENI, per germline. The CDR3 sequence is CASSPGQGESYEQYF. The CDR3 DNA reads TGTGCCAGCTCGCCCGGACAGGGAGAGAGCTACGAGCAGTACTTC. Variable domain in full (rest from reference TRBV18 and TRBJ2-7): NAGVMQNPRHLVRRRGQEARLRCSPMKGHSHVYWYRQLPEEGLKFMVYLQKENIIDESGMPKERFSAEFPKEGPSILRIQQVVRGDSAAYFCASSPGQGESYEQYFGPGTRLTVT.

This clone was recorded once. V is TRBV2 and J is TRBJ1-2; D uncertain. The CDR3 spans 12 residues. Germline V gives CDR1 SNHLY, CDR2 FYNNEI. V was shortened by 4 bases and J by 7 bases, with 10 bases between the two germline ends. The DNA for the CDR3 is TGTGCCAGCAGTGTGGATGGAGGTGGCTACACCTTC. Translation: CASSVDGGGYTF.

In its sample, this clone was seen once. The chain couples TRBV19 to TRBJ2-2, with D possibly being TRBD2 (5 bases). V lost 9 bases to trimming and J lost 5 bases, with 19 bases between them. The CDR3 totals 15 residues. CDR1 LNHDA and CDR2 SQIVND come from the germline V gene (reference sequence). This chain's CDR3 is CASSEDWVATGELFF. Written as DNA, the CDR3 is TGTGCCAGCTCGGAGGACTGGGTCGCGACCGGGGAGCTGTTTTTT.

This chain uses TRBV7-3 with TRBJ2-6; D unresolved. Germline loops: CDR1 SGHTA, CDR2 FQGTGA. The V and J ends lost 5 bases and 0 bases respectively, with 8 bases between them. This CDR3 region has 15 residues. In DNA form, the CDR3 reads TGTGCCAGCAGCCCCCGGTTCTCTGGGGCCAACGTCCTGACTTTC. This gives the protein CASSPRFSGANVLTF.

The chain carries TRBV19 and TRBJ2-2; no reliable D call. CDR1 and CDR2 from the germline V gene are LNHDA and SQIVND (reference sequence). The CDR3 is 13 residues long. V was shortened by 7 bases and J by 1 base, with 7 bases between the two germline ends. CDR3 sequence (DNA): TGTGCCAGTAAGTCGCGGAACACCGGGGAGCTGTTTTTT. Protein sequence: CASKSRNTGELFF.

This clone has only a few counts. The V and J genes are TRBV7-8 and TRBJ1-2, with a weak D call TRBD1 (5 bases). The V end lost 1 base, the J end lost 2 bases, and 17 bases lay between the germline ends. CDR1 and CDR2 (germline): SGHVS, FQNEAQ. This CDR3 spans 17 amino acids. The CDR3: CASSLGASGGWNYGYTF. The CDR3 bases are TGTGCCAGCAGCTTAGGGGCGAGCGGGGGGTGGAACTATGGCTACACCTTC.

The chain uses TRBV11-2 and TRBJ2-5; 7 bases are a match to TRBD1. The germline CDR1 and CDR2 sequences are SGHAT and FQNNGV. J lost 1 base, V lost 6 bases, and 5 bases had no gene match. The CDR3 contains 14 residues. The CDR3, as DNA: TGTGCCAGCAGTCTAGGGACAGTCCAAGAGACCCAGTACTTC. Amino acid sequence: CASSLGTVQETQYF. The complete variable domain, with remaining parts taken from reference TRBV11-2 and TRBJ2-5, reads EAGVAQSPRYKIIEKRQSVAFWCNPISGHATLYWYQQILGQGPKLLIQFQNNGVVDDSQLPKDRFSAERLKGVDSTLKIQPAKLEDSAVYLCASSLGTVQETQYFGPGTRLLVL.

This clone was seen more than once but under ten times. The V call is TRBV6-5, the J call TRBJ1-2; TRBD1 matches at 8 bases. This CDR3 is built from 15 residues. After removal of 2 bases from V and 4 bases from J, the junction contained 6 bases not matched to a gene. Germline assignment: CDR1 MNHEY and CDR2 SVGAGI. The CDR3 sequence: CASSYQVDRGYGYTF. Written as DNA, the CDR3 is TGTGCCAGCAGTTACCAAGTAGACAGGGGCTATGGCTACACCTTC.

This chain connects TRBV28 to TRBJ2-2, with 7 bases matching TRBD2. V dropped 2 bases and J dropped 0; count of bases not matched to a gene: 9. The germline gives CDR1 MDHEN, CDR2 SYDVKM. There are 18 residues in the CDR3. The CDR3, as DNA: TGTGCCAGCAGTTTAGGCTTTACTAGCGCACCGAACACCGGGGAGCTGTTTTTT. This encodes CASSLGFTSAPNTGELFF. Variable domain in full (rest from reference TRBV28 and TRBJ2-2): DVKVTQSSRYLVKRTGEKVFLECVQDMDHENMFWYRQDPGLGLRLIYFSYDVKMKEKGDIPEGYSVSREKKERFSLILESASTNQTSMYLCASSLGFTSAPNTGELFFGEGSRLTVL.

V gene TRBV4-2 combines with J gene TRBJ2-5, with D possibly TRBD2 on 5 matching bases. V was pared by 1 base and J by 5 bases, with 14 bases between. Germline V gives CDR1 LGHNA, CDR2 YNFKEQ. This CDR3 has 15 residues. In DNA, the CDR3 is TGTGCCAGCAGCCAAGGGCCGCCTGGCGGGGAGACCCAGTACTTC. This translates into CASSQGPPGGETQYF.

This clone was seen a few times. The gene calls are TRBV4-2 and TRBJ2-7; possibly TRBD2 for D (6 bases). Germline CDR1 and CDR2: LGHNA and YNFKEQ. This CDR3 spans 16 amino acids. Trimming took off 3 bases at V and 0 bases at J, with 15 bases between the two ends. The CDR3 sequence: CASSHDFSGSSYEQYF. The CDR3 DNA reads TGTGCCAGCAGCCACGACTTTAGCGGAAGCTCCTACGAGCAGTACTTC.

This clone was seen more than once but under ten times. The CDR3 nucleotides are TGCAGCGTTGAAGACCCCGCTCAAAGACAATTGAACACTGAAGCTTTCTTT. This sequence encodes CSVEDPAQRQLNTEAFF. The chain has TRBV29-1 and TRBJ1-1; D is undetermined. Germline values: CDR1 SQVTM, CDR2 ANQGSEA. With 0 bases removed from V and 0 bases from J, the gap between germline ends came to 17 bases. The CDR3 covers 17 residues.

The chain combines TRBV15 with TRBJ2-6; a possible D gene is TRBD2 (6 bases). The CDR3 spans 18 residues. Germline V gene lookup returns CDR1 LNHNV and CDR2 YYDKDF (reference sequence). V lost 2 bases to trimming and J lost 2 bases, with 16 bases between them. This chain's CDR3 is CATSRRPGGPAGANVLTF. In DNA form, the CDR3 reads TGTGCCACCAGCAGACGACCCGGGGGACCAGCTGGGGCCAACGTCCTGACTTTC.

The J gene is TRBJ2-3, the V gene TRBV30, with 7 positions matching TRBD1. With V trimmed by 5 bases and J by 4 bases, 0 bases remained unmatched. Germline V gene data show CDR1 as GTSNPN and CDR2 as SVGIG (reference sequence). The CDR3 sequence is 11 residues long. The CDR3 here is CAWGTADTQYF. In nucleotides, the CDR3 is TGTGCCTGGGGGACAGCAGATACGCAGTATTTT.

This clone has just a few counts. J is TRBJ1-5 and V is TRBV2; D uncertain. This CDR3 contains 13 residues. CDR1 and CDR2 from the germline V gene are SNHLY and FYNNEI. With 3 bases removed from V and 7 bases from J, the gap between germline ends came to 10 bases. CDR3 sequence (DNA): TGTGCCAGCAGTGATTTACAGAAGCAGCCCCAGCATTTT. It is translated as CASSDLQKQPQHF.

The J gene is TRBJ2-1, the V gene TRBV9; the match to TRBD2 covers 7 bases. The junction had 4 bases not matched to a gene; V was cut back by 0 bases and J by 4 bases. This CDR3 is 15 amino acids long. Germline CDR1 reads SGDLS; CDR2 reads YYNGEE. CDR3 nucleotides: TGTGCCAGCAGCGTAGAAAGCGGGGAATACAATGAGCAGTTCTTC. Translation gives CASSVESGEYNEQFF.